Included here is one TCR beta chain sequence, with context. The table lists this clone with a few counts. The antigen it binds to is not known. No much larger clone exists at a distance of one base, and base qualities are not known. The source of the sample is a study of sequential checkpoint blockade in melanoma (dated by TCRdb to about 2019). As for the study more broadly: Patients were assigned by 1:1 randomization to either first-line nivolumab followed by ipilimumab (arm A) or ipilimumab followed by nivolumab (arm B). Maintenance nivolumab came after both trial sequences. DNA from 75 to 100 melanoma tumor samples collected before treatment underwent TCRbeta immunosequencing. Around 20 patients had matched tumor biopsies taken before treatment and at week 13, after single-agent nivolumab (arm A) or ipilimumab (arm B). The same lesion was the source of approximately 81% of the matched pre- and post-treatment tumor biopsy pairs.

TCRbeta CDR3 regions were immunosequenced from genomic DNA with the immunoSEQ Assay. Before high-throughput sequencing, the genomic DNA was amplified using bias-controlled multiplex PCR. The published analysis was carried out like this. To quantify the absolute abundance of each unique TCRbeta CDR3 region, the sequences were collapsed and filtered. Clonality, defined as 1 minus Pielou's evenness, was calculated using productive rearrangements only. Tumor T-cell fraction was calculated by normalizing TCRbeta template counts to usable DNA, which was estimated from several housekeeping genes. Clones with significantly greater frequencies in on-treatment versus baseline samples were identified using a previously published method. TCRdb obtained this table from immuneACCESS and retained in-frame rearrangements with V and J assigned. These tables miss some clones; where compared with another copy, unresolved V genes account for less than half of the shortfall, and the remainder is unexplained. That table gives V, J and clone size, and the DNA gave D and trimming. The sample contains about 12,000 clones, about 26% of them found a single time. The ten largest clones capture about 20% of the sample.

The investigation overall reported the following: Among patients in the nivolumab-first arm (arm A), tumor TIL clonality before treatment was associated with response (P = .04). Patients whose tumor T-cell fraction and clonality increased by week 13 were about 30 times more likely to achieve clinical benefit. PD-L1 staining and CD8+ T-cell counts correlated with tumor T-cell fraction and clonality, whereas mutational load did not. Larger, independent patient cohorts are needed to validate the response-prediction model that combines TCR metrics and mutation burden. Small sample sizes and reduced statistical power limited the analyses of tumor T-cell fraction within each arm.

V is trimmed back by 4 bases and J by 3 bases, and the junction contains 8 bases that no gene match accounts for. Including cysteine and phenylalanine, the CDR3 has 15 amino acids. Only the CDR3 part of the read is kept: 45 bases, read in frame from the first base. CDR1 and CDR2 were assigned from the germline V gene as MNHGY and SAAAGT. This specimen's treatment or condition label, per the study, means: randomized to nivolumab then ipilimumab (arm A) or the reverse (arm B). None of the patients in the trial had previously been given DNA-damaging chemotherapy. The samples were obtained from melanoma patients enrolled in CheckMate 064, an open-label, randomized phase II trial testing sequential checkpoint blockade. Tumor TCR sequencing used genomic DNA from formalin-fixed paraffin-embedded (FFPE) tissue samples.

This specimen was tumor tissue (inferred from file names), taken from a patient given nivolumab and ipilimumab in sequence. The rearrangement combines TRBV6-8 with TRBJ1-1; TRBD1 fits 7 bases in the junction. The receptor comes from a human donor with melanoma. In nucleotides, the sequence is TGTGCCAGCAGTTTATCGTACAGGGGAGACACTGAAGCTTTCTTT. This encodes CASSLSYRGDTEAFF.